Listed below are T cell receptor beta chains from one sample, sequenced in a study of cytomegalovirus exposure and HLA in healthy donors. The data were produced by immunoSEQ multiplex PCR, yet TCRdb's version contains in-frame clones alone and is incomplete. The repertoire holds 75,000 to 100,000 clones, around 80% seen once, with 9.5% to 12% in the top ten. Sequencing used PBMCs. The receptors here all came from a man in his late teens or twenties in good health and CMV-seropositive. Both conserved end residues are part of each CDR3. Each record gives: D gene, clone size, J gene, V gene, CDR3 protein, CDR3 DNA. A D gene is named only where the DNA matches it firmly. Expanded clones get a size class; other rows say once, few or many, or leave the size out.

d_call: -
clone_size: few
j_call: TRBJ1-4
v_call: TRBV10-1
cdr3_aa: CASRRRLTEGEKLFF
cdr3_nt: TGCGCCAGCAGGAGGAGGTTAACCGAGGGTGAAAAACTGTTTTTT

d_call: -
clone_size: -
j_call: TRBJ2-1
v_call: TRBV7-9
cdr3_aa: CASSLGQGNNEQFF
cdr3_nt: TGTGCCAGCAGCTTAGGCCAGGGAAACAATGAGCAGTTCTTC

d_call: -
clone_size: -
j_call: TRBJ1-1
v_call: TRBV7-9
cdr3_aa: CASSGSTEWNTEAFF
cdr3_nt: TGTGCCAGCAGCGGATCGACAGAGTGGAACACTGAAGCTTTCTTT

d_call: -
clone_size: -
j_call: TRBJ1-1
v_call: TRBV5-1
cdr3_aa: CASSLDNRDRNTEAFF
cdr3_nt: TGCGCCAGCAGCTTGGATAACAGGGATCGGAACACTGAAGCTTTCTTT

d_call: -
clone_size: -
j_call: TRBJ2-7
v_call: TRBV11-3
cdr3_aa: CASSPAGARSYEQYF
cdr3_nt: TGTGCCAGCAGCCCGGCGGGGGCAAGATCCTACGAGCAGTACTTC

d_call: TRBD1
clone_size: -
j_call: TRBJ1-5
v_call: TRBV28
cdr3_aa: CAITTGTGTLFQHF
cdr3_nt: TGTGCCATCACGACCGGGACAGGGACGTTGTTTCAGCATTTT

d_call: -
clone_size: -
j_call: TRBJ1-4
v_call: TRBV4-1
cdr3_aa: CASSQREGTNEKLFF
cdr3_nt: TGCGCCAGCAGCCAAAGGGAGGGAACTAATGAAAAACTGTTTTTT

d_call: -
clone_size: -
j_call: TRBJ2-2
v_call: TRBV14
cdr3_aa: CASSHPRGYTGELFF
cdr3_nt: TGTGCCAGCAGCCATCCCAGGGGCTACACCGGGGAGCTGTTTTTT

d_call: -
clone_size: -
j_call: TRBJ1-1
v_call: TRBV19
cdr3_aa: CASSMGAARQAFF
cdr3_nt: TGTGCCAGTAGTATGGGGGCAGCTAGGCAAGCTTTCTTT

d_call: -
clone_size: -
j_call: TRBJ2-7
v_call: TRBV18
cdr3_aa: CASSVDRSSYEQYF
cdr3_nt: TGTGCCAGCTCAGTCGACAGATCCTCCTACGAGCAGTACTTC

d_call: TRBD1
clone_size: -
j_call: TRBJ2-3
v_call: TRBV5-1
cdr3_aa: CASSLEGAPPDTQYF
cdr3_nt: TGCGCCAGCAGCTTGGAGGGGGCTCCTCCAGATACGCAGTATTTT

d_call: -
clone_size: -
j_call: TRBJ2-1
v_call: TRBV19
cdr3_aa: CASSMGRSSYNEQFF
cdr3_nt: TGTGCCAGTAGTATGGGGCGGAGCTCCTACAATGAGCAGTTCTTC

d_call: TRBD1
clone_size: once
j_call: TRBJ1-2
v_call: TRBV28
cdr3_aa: CASSQGGVRGYTF
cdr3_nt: TGTGCCAGCAGTCAGGGGGGCGTGAGGGGCTACACCTTC

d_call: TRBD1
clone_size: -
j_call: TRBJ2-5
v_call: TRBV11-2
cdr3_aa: CASSLTGRETQYF
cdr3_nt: TGTGCCAGCAGCTTGACAGGGAGAGAGACCCAGTACTTC

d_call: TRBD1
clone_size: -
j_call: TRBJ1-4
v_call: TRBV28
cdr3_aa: CASGLQGAYEKLFF
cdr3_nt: TGTGCCAGCGGCCTACAGGGGGCTTATGAAAAACTGTTTTTT

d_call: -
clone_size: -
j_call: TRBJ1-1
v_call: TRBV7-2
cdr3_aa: CASSKQVNTEAFF
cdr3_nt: TGTGCCAGCAGTAAACAGGTGAACACTGAAGCTTTCTTT

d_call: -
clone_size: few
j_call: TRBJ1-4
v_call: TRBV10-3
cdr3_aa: CAISESGGTNEKLFF
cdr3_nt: TGTGCCATCAGTGAGTCAGGGGGAACTAATGAAAAACTGTTTTTT

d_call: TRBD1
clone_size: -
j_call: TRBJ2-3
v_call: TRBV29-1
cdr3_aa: CSVGLPGRGQDTQYF
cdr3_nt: TGCAGCGTGGGCCTCCCCGGCAGGGGGCAAGATACGCAGTATTTT

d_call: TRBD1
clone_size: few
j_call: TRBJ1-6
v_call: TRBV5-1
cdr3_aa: CASSTGGGINNSPLHF
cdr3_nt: TGCGCCAGCAGCACTGGAGGGGGCATAAATAATTCACCCCTCCACTTT

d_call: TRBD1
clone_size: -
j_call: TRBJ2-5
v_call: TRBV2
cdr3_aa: CASSDLGAGGAQETQYF
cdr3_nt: TGTGCCAGCAGTGACCTTGGGGCAGGGGGTGCTCAAGAGACCCAGTACTTC

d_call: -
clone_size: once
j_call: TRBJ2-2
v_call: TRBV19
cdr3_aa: CASSIGTRVPGELFF
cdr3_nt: TGTGCCAGTAGTATAGGGACAAGGGTTCCCGGGGAGCTGTTTTTT

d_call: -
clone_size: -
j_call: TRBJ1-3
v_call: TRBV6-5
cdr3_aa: CASSYGQVGTIYF
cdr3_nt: TGTGCCAGCAGTTACGGGCAGGTCGGCACCATATATTTT

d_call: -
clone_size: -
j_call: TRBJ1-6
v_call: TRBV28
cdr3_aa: CASSFKSSPLHF
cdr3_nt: TGTGCCAGCAGTTTTAAGAGTTCACCCCTCCACTTT

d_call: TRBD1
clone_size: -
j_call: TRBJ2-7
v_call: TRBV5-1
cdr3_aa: CASSPDRAAEQYF
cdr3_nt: TGCGCCAGCAGCCCGGACAGGGCAGCGGAGCAGTACTTC

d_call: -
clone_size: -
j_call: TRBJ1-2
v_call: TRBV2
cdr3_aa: CASSGTGYGYTF
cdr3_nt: TGTGCCAGCAGTGGGACTGGCTATGGCTACACCTTC

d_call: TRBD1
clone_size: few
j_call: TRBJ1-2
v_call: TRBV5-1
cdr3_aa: CASSLAGTANYGYTF
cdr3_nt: TGCGCCAGCAGCTTGGCCGGGACAGCCAACTATGGCTACACCTTC

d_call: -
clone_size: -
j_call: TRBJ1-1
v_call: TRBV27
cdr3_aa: CASIGQINTEAFF
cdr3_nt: TGTGCCAGCATAGGACAGATCAACACTGAAGCTTTCTTT

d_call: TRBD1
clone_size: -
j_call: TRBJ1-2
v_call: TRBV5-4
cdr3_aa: CASSPPTATGQNYGYTF
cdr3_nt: TGTGCCAGCAGCCCCCCCACAGCAACGGGACAGAACTATGGCTACACCTTC

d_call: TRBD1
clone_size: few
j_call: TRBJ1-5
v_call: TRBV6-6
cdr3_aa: CASSARQGGQPQHF
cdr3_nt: TGTGCCAGCAGCGCGAGACAGGGAGGCCAGCCCCAGCATTTT

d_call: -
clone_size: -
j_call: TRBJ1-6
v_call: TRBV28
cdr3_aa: CASSLGQGLSPLHF
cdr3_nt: TGTGCCAGCAGTTTAGGGCAGGGGCTATCACCCCTCCACTTT

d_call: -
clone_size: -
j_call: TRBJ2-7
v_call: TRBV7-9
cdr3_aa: CASSLELGVEQYF
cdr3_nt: TGTGCCAGCAGCTTAGAGTTAGGGGTCGAGCAGTACTTC

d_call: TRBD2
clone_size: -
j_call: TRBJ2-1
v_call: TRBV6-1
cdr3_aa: CASSESSTSGGRGEQFF
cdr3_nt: TGTGCCAGCAGTGAAAGTTCGACTAGCGGGGGGCGGGGTGAGCAGTTCTTC

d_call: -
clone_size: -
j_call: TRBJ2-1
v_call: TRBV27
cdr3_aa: CASSLGANNEQFF
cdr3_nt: TGTGCCAGCAGTTTGGGGGCCAACAATGAGCAGTTCTTC

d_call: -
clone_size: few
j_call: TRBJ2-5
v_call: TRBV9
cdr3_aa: CASSVGGRAQETQYF
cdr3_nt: TGTGCCAGCAGCGTAGGAGGCAGGGCGCAAGAGACCCAGTACTTC

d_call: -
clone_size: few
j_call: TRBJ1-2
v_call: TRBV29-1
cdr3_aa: CSVYRPEGYTF
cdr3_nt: TGCAGCGTTTACCGACCGGAGGGCTACACCTTC

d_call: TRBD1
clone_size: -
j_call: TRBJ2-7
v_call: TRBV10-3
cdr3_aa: CASTADRTLSGYF
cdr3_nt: TGTGCCAGCACTGCGGACAGGACCCTAAGTGGGTACTTC

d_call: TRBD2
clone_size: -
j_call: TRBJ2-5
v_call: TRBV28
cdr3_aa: CASSMSSGVGAQYF
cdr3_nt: TGTGCCAGCAGTATGTCTAGCGGGGTCGGGGCCCAGTACTTC

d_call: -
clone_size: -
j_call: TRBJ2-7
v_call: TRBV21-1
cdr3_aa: CASSKRGGYYEQYF
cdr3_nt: TGTGCCAGCAGCAAACGGGGGGGCTACTACGAGCAGTACTTC

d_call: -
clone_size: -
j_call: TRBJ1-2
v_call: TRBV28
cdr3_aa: CASSPPGNYGYTF
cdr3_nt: TGTGCCAGCAGCCCCCCGGGTAATTATGGCTACACCTTC

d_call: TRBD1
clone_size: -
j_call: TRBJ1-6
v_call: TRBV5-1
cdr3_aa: CASGAGGNRGGSPLHF
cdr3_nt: TGCGCCAGCGGAGCAGGGGGTAACAGGGGAGGTTCACCCCTCCACTTT

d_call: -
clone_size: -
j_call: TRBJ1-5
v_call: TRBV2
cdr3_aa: CASSEDRSVQPQHF
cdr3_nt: TGTGCCAGCAGTGAAGACAGATCGGTTCAGCCCCAGCATTTT

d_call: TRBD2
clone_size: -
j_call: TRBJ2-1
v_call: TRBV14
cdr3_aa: CASSQDVAGGPQFF
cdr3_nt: TGTGCCAGCAGCCAAGACGTAGCGGGGGGGCCCCAGTTCTTC

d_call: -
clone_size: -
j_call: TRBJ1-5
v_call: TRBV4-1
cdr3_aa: CASSQALDGLNQPQHF
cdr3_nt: TGCGCCAGCAGCCAAGCGCTCGACGGACTCAATCAGCCCCAGCATTTT

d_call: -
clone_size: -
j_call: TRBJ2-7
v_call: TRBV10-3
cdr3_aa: CAISGTTDYEQYF
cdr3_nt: TGTGCCATTTCCGGGACAACGGACTACGAGCAGTACTTC

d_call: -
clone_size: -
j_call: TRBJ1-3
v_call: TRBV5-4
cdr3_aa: CASSPSGGGGAENTIYF
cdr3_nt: TGTGCCAGCAGCCCCTCCGGTGGGGGGGGCGCCGAAAACACCATATATTTT

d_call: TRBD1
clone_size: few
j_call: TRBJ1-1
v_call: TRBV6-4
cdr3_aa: CASSDTDRATEAFF
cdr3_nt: TGTGCCAGCAGTGACACCGACAGGGCCACTGAAGCTTTCTTT

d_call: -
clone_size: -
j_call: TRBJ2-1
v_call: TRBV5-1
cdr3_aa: CASSSQGGAYNEQFF
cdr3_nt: TGCGCCAGCAGCTCCCAGGGGGGAGCCTACAATGAGCAGTTCTTC

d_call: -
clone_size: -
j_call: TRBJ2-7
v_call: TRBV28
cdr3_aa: CASSLYGVEYF
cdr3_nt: TGTGCCAGCAGTTTATACGGGGTAGAGTACTTC

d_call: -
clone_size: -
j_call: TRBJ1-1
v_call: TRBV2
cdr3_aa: CASREDENTEAFF
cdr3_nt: TGTGCCAGCAGGGAGGACGAGAACACTGAAGCTTTCTTT

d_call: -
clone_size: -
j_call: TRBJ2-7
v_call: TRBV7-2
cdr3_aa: CASSLARYSHEQYF
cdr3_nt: TGTGCCAGCAGCTTAGCGCGTTATAGCCACGAGCAGTACTTC

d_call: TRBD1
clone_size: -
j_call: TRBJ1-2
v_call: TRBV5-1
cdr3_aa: CASSSTGGAHYGYTF
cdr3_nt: TGCGCCAGCAGCTCCACAGGGGGCGCTCACTATGGCTACACCTTC

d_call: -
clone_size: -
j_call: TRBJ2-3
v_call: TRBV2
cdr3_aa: CATQGTAGDTQYF
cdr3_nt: TGTGCCACCCAGGGGACCGCAGGAGATACGCAGTATTTT

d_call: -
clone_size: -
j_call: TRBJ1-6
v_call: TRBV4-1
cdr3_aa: CASSQAPQGVSPSPLHF
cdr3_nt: TGCGCCAGCAGCCAAGCTCCCCAGGGTGTCTCGCCTTCACCCCTCCACTTT

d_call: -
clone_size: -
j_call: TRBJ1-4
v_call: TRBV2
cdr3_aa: CASSPQGFGEKLFF
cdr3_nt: TGTGCCAGCAGTCCCCAGGGGTTTGGTGAAAAACTGTTTTTT

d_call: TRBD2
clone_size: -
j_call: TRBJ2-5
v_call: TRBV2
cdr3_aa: CASRRGTETQYF
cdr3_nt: TGTGCCAGCAGGCGGGGGACAGAGACCCAGTACTTC

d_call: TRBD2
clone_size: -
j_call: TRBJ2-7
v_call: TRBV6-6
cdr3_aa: CASSPGEGLYEQYF
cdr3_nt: TGTGCCAGTTCTCCTGGGGAGGGGCTCTACGAGCAGTACTTC